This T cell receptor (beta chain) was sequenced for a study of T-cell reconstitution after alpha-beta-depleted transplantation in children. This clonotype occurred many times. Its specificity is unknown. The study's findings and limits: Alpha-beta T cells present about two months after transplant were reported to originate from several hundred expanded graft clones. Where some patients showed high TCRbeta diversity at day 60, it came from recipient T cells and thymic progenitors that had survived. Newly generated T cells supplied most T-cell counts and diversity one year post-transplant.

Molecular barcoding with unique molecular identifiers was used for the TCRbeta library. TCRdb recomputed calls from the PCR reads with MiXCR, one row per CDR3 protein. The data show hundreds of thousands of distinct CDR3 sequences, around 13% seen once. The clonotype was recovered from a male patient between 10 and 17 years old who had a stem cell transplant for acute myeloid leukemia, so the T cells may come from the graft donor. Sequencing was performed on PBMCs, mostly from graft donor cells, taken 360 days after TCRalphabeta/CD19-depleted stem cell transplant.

For the CDR3, the DNA is TGTGCCAGCAGCGATACTGGGGCCAACGTCCTGACTTTC. Encoded protein: CASSDTGANVLTF. This chain links TRBV11-3 with TRBJ2-6; D gene ambiguous. Trimming took 5 bases from V and 2 from J, leaving 4 bases between them. This CDR3 has 13 amino acids. The V gene's germline CDR1 is SGHNT and CDR2 YENEEA.